Listed here are 20 T cell receptor beta chains from one sample, sequenced in a study of T cells in Graves' hyperthyroidism and ophthalmopathy. Using RNA transcripts as the source, TCR beta CDR3 regions were amplified. Initially, a first-round RT-PCR of the TCR CDR3 employed the HTBI primer set. TCRdb re-derived calls from the multiplex PCR reads in MiXCR, one entry per CDR3 protein. This sample has roughly 600,000 distinct CDR3 sequences, with roughly 15% found just once. The material sequenced was blood. The receptor set was obtained from a woman aged 45-59 years with Graves' ophthalmopathy.

This clonotype was counted a few times. This chain connects TRBV13 to TRBJ1-5; D remains unclear. The V end lost 7 bases, the J end lost 5 bases, and 15 bases lay between the germline ends. CDR3 length: 14 amino acids. Germline V CDR1 and CDR2: PRHDT, FYEKMQ (reference sequence). CDR3 coding DNA: TGTGCCAGCAACTTTTCAGGCCGCCATCAGCCCCAGCATTTT. Residues: CASNFSGRHQPQHF.

The chain carries TRBV6-1 and TRBJ2-7; D is possibly TRBD2 (6 bases). Per germline, CDR1 MNHNS and CDR2 SASEGT. This CDR3 comprises 12 residues. Trimming left V 7 bases short and J 3 bases short, with 10 bases between. CDR3 nucleotide sequence: TGTGCCAGCATTCGGGGGATCTACGAGCAGTACTTC. This codes for CASIRGIYEQYF.

This chain connects TRBV4-3 to TRBJ1-5, with D hard to call. The germline V and J ends were trimmed by 0 bases and 0 bases, with 12 bases remaining between them. This CDR3 spans 17 amino acids. CDR1 and CDR2 (germline): LGHNA, YSLEER. In nucleotides, the CDR3 is TGCGCCAGCAGCCAAGATCCAGGCAAAAATAGCAATCAGCCCCAGCATTTT. This sequence encodes CASSQDPGKNSNQPQHF.

This clonotype was observed many times. The V and J genes are TRBV30 and TRBJ2-3; 7 bases are a match to TRBD2. Losses at the gene ends were 1 base for V and 4 bases for J; bases not matched to a gene: 5. CDR3 size: 14 residues. Germline V CDR1 and CDR2: GTSNPN, SVGIG (reference sequence). The CDR3 DNA sequence: TGTGCCTGGAGTGCGGGGAGGGTCGCAGATACGCAGTATTTT. This translates into CAWSAGRVADTQYF.

This clonotype appeared many times. V is TRBV6-2 or TRBV6-3 and J is TRBJ2-7, with a tentative D call TRBD1 (6 bases). This CDR3 is 13 amino acids long. V gave up 6 bases and J gave up 3 bases, with 12 bases separating them. In germline, CDR1 is MNHEY, CDR2 SVGEGT. The CDR3 DNA reads as TGTGCCAGCAGGAGGACAGAGGGCTACGAGCAGTACTTC. Protein: CASRRTEGYEQYF.

This clonotype was detected many times. This rearrangement joins TRBV12-3 or TRBV12-4 to TRBJ2-5, with 7 nucleotides matching TRBD1. The CDR3 has 14 residues. Germline trimming cut 5 bases from V and 1 base from J; bases unmatched to any gene: 4. CDR3 sequence: CASSVGTAQETQYF. The CDR3 DNA is TGTGCCAGCAGTGTCGGGACAGCCCAAGAGACCCAGTACTTC.

This clonotype has at least ten counts. This rearrangement joins TRBV18 to TRBJ2-3, with no clear D. Germline V gene sequence: CDR1 KGHSH, CDR2 LQKENI. Trimming removed 6 bases from V and 3 bases from J, with 10 bases in between. This CDR3 spans 13 amino acids. CDR3 DNA: TGTGCCAGCTCCCGAACAATAACAGATACGCAGTATTTT. It is translated as CASSRTITDTQYF.

This clonotype has a handful of counts. The chain joins TRBV12-3 or TRBV12-4 to TRBJ2-1; 9 nucleotides line up with TRBD2. The J segment lost 2 bases and the V segment lost 5 bases, leaving 10 bases of the junction unmatched. This CDR3 contains 17 residues. The CDR3 sequence: CASSARPPSGTYNEQFF. The CDR3 DNA is TGTGCCAGCAGTGCCCGCCCCCCTAGCGGGACCTACAATGAGCAGTTCTTC.

The V and J genes are TRBV20-1 and TRBJ2-7; 13 bases map to TRBD2. Germline V lookup: CDR1 DFQATT, CDR2 SNEGSKA (reference sequence). Trimming cost V 5 bases and J 3 bases; bases outside gene matches: 4. The CDR3 is 14 amino acids. The CDR3 region has the DNA TGCAGTGCTGCTGGGACTAGCGGGGACTACGAGCAGTACTTC. The encoded protein is CSAAGTSGDYEQYF.

J is TRBJ1-3 and V is TRBV11-2; D ambiguous. V lost 2 bases and J lost 0, with 11 bases in between. This CDR3 has 16 amino acids. Germline-derived CDR1 and CDR2 are SGHAT and FQNNGV. CDR3 residues: CASSLYVGPSGNTIYF. The CDR3 DNA follows: TGTGCCAGCAGCTTATATGTAGGACCCTCTGGAAACACCATATATTTT.

There are many counts of this clonotype. The chain links TRBV6-8 to TRBJ1-5, with 7 bases matching TRBD1. Germline lookup yields CDR1 MNHGY and CDR2 SAAAGT. Trimming took 6 bases from V and 4 from J; bases not matched to a gene: 12. The CDR3 covers 16 residues. CDR3 DNA sequence: TGTGCCAGCAGAGAAACGGGACAGACGATGAATCAGCCCCAGCATTTT. Translation: CASRETGQTMNQPQHF.

The gene calls are TRBV6-2 or TRBV6-3 and TRBJ2-3; D unclear. Germline V gives CDR1 MNHEY, CDR2 SVGEGT. There are 14 residues in the CDR3. Trimming left V 7 bases short and J 2 bases short, with 13 bases between. CDR3 amino acids: CASTPTENTDTQYF. CDR3 nucleotide sequence: TGTGCCAGCACTCCCACAGAAAACACAGATACGCAGTATTTT.

The chain is built from TRBV27 and TRBJ2-3; 10 bases match TRBD2. The CDR3 is 15 amino acids. Germline lookup yields CDR1 MNHEY and CDR2 SMNVEV (reference sequence). J lost 5 bases, V lost 3 bases, and 5 bases had no gene match. In nucleotides, the CDR3 is TGTGCCAGCAGTTTGTGGACTAGCGGAATAGATACGCAGTATTTT. Its translation is CASSLWTSGIDTQYF.

This clonotype has a handful of counts. The J gene is TRBJ1-1, the V gene TRBV20-1; 7 bases are a match to TRBD1. This CDR3 contains 13 residues. V was pared by 6 bases and J by 4 bases, with 8 bases of the junction left unmatched. The germline CDR1 and CDR2 sequences are DFQATT and SNEGSKA (reference sequence). The CDR3 here is CSAFTGVRTEAFF. The CDR3 DNA is TGCAGTGCCTTTACAGGGGTTCGCACTGAAGCTTTCTTT.

This clonotype was seen once. The V gene is TRBV14, the J gene TRBJ2-7; perhaps TRBD1 as D (6 bases). Germline-derived CDR1 and CDR2 are SGHDN and FVKESK. V was pared by 4 bases and J by 3 bases, with 13 bases between. The CDR3 totals 14 residues. CDR3 in amino acids: CASSLRGVYYEQYF. CDR3 sequence (DNA): TGTGCCAGCAGCCTCAGGGGCGTATACTACGAGCAGTACTTC.

As for this clonotype: Compared with germline, one end of the junction differs, possibly owing to a read error. This chain joins TRBV27 and TRBJ2-3; unclear D gene. Germline V gives CDR1 MNHEY, CDR2 SMNVEV (reference sequence). The CDR3 runs 16 residues. The CDR3: CASSFGVHTAADAQYF. The CDR3 bases are TGTGCCAGCAGTTTTGGGGTTCATACTGCGGCAGATGCGCAGTATTTT.

This clonotype has at least ten counts. The rearrangement links TRBV14 to TRBJ2-4, with D possibly being TRBD1 or TRBD2 (5 bases each). The germline CDR1 and CDR2 sequences are SGHDN and FVKESK. The V and J ends lost 1 base and 1 base respectively, with 8 bases between them. The CDR3 sequence is 15 residues long. CDR3 sequence: CASSQVGGAKNIQYF. The CDR3 coding sequence is TGTGCCAGCAGCCAAGTTGGGGGTGCCAAAAACATTCAGTACTTC.

This clonotype was detected a few times. This rearrangement joins TRBV19 to TRBJ2-1; TRBD1 matches at 8 bases. With V trimmed by 6 bases and J by 5 bases, 6 bases remained unmatched. The germline CDR1 and CDR2 sequences are LNHDA and SQIVND (reference sequence). The length of the CDR3 is 14 residues. Here the CDR3 reads CASRVGTGNNEQFF. CDR3 DNA: TGTGCCAGTAGGGTTGGGACAGGAAACAATGAGCAGTTCTTC.

This clonotype has ten or more counts. This chain connects TRBV5-1 to TRBJ2-1; 11 bases match TRBD2. There are 17 residues in the CDR3. CDR1 is SGHRS and CDR2 is YFSETQ in the germline V gene. The V gene end was trimmed by 4 bases and the J gene end by 2 bases; junction bases not matched to a gene: 8. The CDR3 DNA reads TGCGCCAGCAGCGAAGGGACTAGCGGTTTTCCCTACAATGAGCAGTTCTTC. This codes for CASSEGTSGFPYNEQFF.

This clonotype was recorded at least ten times. CDR3 nucleotide sequence: TGTGCCAGCAGCTTAGAAGGTGTTGATACGCAGTATTTT. Protein sequence: CASSLEGVDTQYF. V is TRBV7-2 and J is TRBJ2-3; no reliable D call. The CDR3 runs 13 residues. V shed 1 base and J shed 6 bases, with 8 bases lying between them. Germline V gene data show CDR1 as SGHTA and CDR2 as FQGNSA.